A single sample gave rise to the 26 T cell receptor beta chains below, sequenced in a study of graft-versus-host responses after intestinal transplantation. Clones were read by immunoSEQ multiplex PCR, and TCRdb kept only the in-frame ones, dropping some. The data contain 24,000 or so clones, over 80% of them seen just once; the ten biggest clones take up about 1.1%. The sample here was PBMCs, taken approximately 29 days after intestinal transplant. These receptors all stem from a human patient who received an intestinal transplant, so some T cells may come from the graft donor.

This chain uses TRBV6-5 with TRBJ2-7; tentatively, D is TRBD1 or TRBD2 (5 bases each). From germline, CDR1 is MNHEY and CDR2 SVGAGI. The CDR3 length is 11 residues. V was shortened by 7 bases and J by 6 bases, with 10 bases between the two germline ends. The CDR3 loop reads CASTGPGEQYF. Written as DNA, the CDR3 is TGTGCCAGCACGGGGCCCGGCGAGCAGTACTTC.

This chain connects TRBV28 to TRBJ2-7; 10 bases map to TRBD2. The V segment lost 6 bases and the J segment 3 bases; nucleotides outside the gene matches: 5. CDR1 MDHEN and CDR2 SYDVKM come from the germline V gene. This CDR3 contains 14 residues. CDR3 DNA sequence: TGTGCCAGCAGGTTTAGCGGGAGGTGCTACGAGCAGTACTTC. This encodes CASRFSGRCYEQYF.

The sample holds a few counts of this clone. The CDR3 DNA sequence: TGTGCCAGCAGCTTAGTCCGGGGGAGCTCCTACAATGAGCAGTTCTTC. Translated: CASSLVRGSSYNEQFF. The rearrangement joins TRBV7-7 to TRBJ2-1, with D perhaps TRBD2 (6 bases). The CDR3 length is 16 residues. V was pared by 1 base and J by 0 bases, with 10 bases between. The germline gives CDR1 SSHAT, CDR2 FNYEAQ (reference sequence). Full variable domain (missing parts from reference TRBV7-7 and TRBJ2-1): GAGVSQSPRYKVTKRGQDVTLRCDPISSHATLYWYQQALGQGPEFLTYFNYEAQPDKSGLPSDRFSAERPEGSISTLTIQRTEQRDSAMYRCASSLVRGSSYNEQFFGPGTRLTVL.

The rearrangement uses TRBV7-6 and TRBJ2-7; D not resolved. Germline loops: CDR1 SGHVS, CDR2 FNYEAQ. V was shortened by 0 bases and J by 2 bases, with 5 bases between the two germline ends. The length of the CDR3 is 13 residues. CDR3 sequence: CASSLAWTYEQYF. CDR3 DNA: TGTGCCAGCAGCTTAGCATGGACCTACGAGCAGTACTTC.

This rearrangement joins TRBV25-1 to TRBJ2-7, with no clear D. The germline V gene has CDR1 MGHDK and CDR2 SYGVNS. The CDR3 contains 13 residues. With 5 bases removed from V and 6 bases from J, the gap between germline ends came to 14 bases. CDR3 nucleotide sequence: TGTGCCAGCAGTTCCGCCGGAAGAGGCGAGCAGTACTTC. Translated, it gives CASSSAGRGEQYF.

The chain joins TRBV6-5 to TRBJ2-5; 8 bases align to TRBD1. From germline, CDR1 is MNHEY and CDR2 SVGAGI. The CDR3 runs 14 residues. Trimming took 0 bases from V and 3 from J; bases not matched to a gene: 0. CDR3 sequence: CASSYSTGEETQYF. The CDR3 region has the DNA TGTGCCAGCAGTTACTCGACAGGGGAAGAGACCCAGTACTTC.

This clone was detected only once. This sequence joins TRBV2 and TRBJ1-1; 9 bases match TRBD1. V was pared by 2 bases and J by 4 bases, with 11 bases of the junction left unmatched. Germline V CDR1 and CDR2: SNHLY, FYNNEI. The CDR3 is made up of 17 amino acids. The CDR3 sequence: CASSEPDRGNIGTEAFF. The CDR3 DNA reads as TGTGCCAGCAGTGAACCAGACAGGGGGAATATTGGCACTGAAGCTTTCTTT.

The chain has TRBV28 and TRBJ2-1, with 12 bases that match TRBD2. V gave up 4 bases and J gave up 6 bases; unmatched junction bases: 7. The germline V gene has CDR1 MDHEN and CDR2 SYDVKM. There are 16 residues in the CDR3. The CDR3: CASSWETSGSGNEQFF. The DNA of the CDR3 is TGTGCCAGCAGTTGGGAGACTAGCGGGAGTGGCAATGAGCAGTTCTTC.

V gene TRBV30 combines with J gene TRBJ2-7; 9 bases are shared with TRBD1. There are 11 residues in the CDR3. Germline V CDR1 and CDR2: GTSNPN, SVGIG (reference sequence). Trimming took 5 bases from V and 9 from J; bases not matched to a gene: 5. This chain's CDR3 is CAWGTGKGQYF. CDR3 nucleotides: TGTGCCTGGGGGACAGGGAAAGGGCAGTACTTC.

The chain links TRBV4-1 to TRBJ1-5, with D perhaps matching TRBD1 (5 bases). Looked up from germline, CDR1 is MGHRA and CDR2 is YSYEKL. V lost 1 base, J lost 1 base, and 11 bases lay in between. This CDR3 has 16 residues. CDR3 sequence: CASSQGRGESNQPQHF. The CDR3 DNA reads as TGCGCCAGCAGCCAAGGAAGAGGGGAAAGCAATCAGCCCCAGCATTTT.

The rearrangement joins TRBV4-1 to TRBJ2-5; 9 nucleotides line up with TRBD2. Germline V gives CDR1 MGHRA, CDR2 YSYEKL. The CDR3 spans 13 residues. V dropped 4 bases and J dropped 3; count of bases not matched to a gene: 0. CDR3: CASSRLAEETQYF. The DNA of the CDR3 is TGCGCCAGCAGCCGACTAGCGGAAGAGACCCAGTACTTC.

The V call is TRBV5-1, the J call TRBJ2-3, with TRBD2 identical over 12 bases. J was trimmed by 3 bases and V by 5 bases; bases with no gene match: 16. Germline V CDR1 and CDR2: SGHRS, YFSETQ. The CDR3 extends over 19 amino acids. The CDR3 spells CASSLRRLAGGEGTDTQYF. CDR3 DNA sequence: TGCGCCAGCAGTCTGAGGAGGCTAGCGGGAGGGGAAGGTACAGATACGCAGTATTTT.

The chain is built from TRBV5-6 and TRBJ2-7, with 8 bases lining up with TRBD1. The junction had 7 bases not matched to a gene; V was cut back by 3 bases and J by 2 bases. The germline CDR1 and CDR2 sequences are SGHDT and YYEEEE. This CDR3 spans 15 amino acids. In nucleotides, the CDR3 is TGTGCCAGCAGCTGGATCGGGACAGGTACCTACGAGCAGTACTTC. Its protein is CASSWIGTGTYEQYF.

The genes are TRBV6-1 and TRBJ2-4; 10 positions agree with TRBD2. Germline CDR1 is MNHNS and CDR2 is SASEGT. Losses at the gene ends were 1 base for V and 0 bases for J; bases not matched to a gene: 0. This CDR3 has 16 residues. DNA of the CDR3: TGTGCCAGCAGTGAAGGACTAGCGGGAGCCAAAAACATTCAGTACTTC. The encoded protein is CASSEGLAGAKNIQYF.

The chain carries TRBV5-1 and TRBJ2-2; D might be TRBD1 (5 bases). The CDR3 consists of 13 residues. Germline CDR1 and CDR2: SGHRS and YFSETQ. The V and J ends lost 2 bases and 5 bases respectively, with 7 bases between them. Here the CDR3 DNA reads TGCGCCAGCAGCTTACAGGAAACCGGGGAGCTGTTTTTT. It translates to CASSLQETGELFF.

Of note for this clone: In the same sample, other DNA sequences code for this CDR3. The genes are TRBV5-1 and TRBJ2-4, with D perhaps TRBD1 (5 bases). Trimming removed 0 bases from V and 8 bases from J, with 18 bases in between. Germline assignment: CDR1 SGHRS and CDR2 YFSETQ. The CDR3 length is 16 residues. The chain's CDR3 is CASSLGQSVRADIQYF. CDR3 sequence (DNA): TGCGCCAGCAGCTTGGGGCAATCGGTCAGGGCGGACATTCAGTACTTC.

This chain links TRBV28 with TRBJ2-5; 9 bases fit TRBD1. This CDR3 is built from 15 residues. V lost 2 bases, J lost 2 bases, and 3 bases stayed unmatched. In germline, CDR1 is MDHEN, CDR2 SYDVKM. The CDR3 sequence: CASSLIGTGQETQYF. CDR3 nucleotides: TGTGCCAGCAGTTTAATCGGGACAGGGCAAGAGACCCAGTACTTC.

The chain links TRBV19 to TRBJ1-2; maybe TRBD1 (5 bases). CDR1 LNHDA and CDR2 SQIVND come from the germline V gene (reference sequence). This CDR3 region has 13 residues. V was shortened by 8 bases and J by 2 bases, with 12 bases between the two germline ends. DNA of the CDR3: TGTGCCAGTGGAATTGGGGGAAACTATGGCTACACCTTC. The encoded protein is CASGIGGNYGYTF.

The chain has TRBV19 and TRBJ2-2; 14 positions agree with TRBD2. This CDR3 region has 18 residues. The V and J ends lost 5 bases and 4 bases, in that order; junction bases with no gene match: 9. The V gene's germline CDR1 is LNHDA and CDR2 SQIVND (reference sequence). CDR3 nucleotide sequence: TGTGCCAGTAGTGCTCCGGGACTAGCGGGAGTAGTCACCGGGGAGCTGTTTTTT. Translation gives CASSAPGLAGVVTGELFF.

The V and J genes are TRBV19 and TRBJ1-2; D remains unclear. The V end lost 4 bases, the J end lost 4 bases, and 7 bases lay between the germline ends. Germline V lookup: CDR1 LNHDA, CDR2 SQIVND (reference sequence). The CDR3 runs 12 residues. CDR3 loop: CASSRGIYGYTF. The CDR3 coding sequence is TGTGCCAGTAGTAGGGGTATCTATGGCTACACCTTC.

This clone was seen a handful of times. V usage is TRBV5-4 and J usage is TRBJ1-2, with a tentative D call TRBD1 (5 bases). Per the germline V gene, CDR1 is SGHNT and CDR2 is YYREEE (reference sequence). V was pared by 4 bases and J by 2 bases, with 12 bases between. The CDR3 covers 14 residues. The CDR3 coding sequence is TGTGCCAGCAGCCCGTTCCGGGGGAACTATGGCTACACCTTC. Translating it yields CASSPFRGNYGYTF.

The J gene is TRBJ1-5, the V gene TRBV7-3; D gene unclear. CDR3 length: 15 residues. V shed 1 base and J shed 4 bases, with 11 bases lying between them. Germline CDR1 and CDR2: SGHTA and FQGTGA. DNA of the CDR3: TGTGCCAGCAGCTTAAGACACCTAAGTAATCAGCCCCAGCATTTT. It specifies CASSLRHLSNQPQHF.

In its sample, this clone was seen a few times. V is TRBV5-4 and J is TRBJ1-2, with 7 bases aligning to TRBD1. From germline, CDR1 is SGHNT and CDR2 YYREEE (reference sequence). Trimming removed 4 bases from V and 3 bases from J; junction bases left unmatched: 9. The CDR3 extends over 15 amino acids. The CDR3 DNA is TGTGCCAGCAGCCCGGTGGGGGACAGCGACTATGGCTACACCTTC. It codes for CASSPVGDSDYGYTF.

J is TRBJ2-7 and V is TRBV30; the D gene is possibly TRBD1 (6 bases). Looked up from germline, CDR1 is GTSNPN and CDR2 is SVGIG (reference sequence). V lost 4 bases, J lost 12 bases, and 31 bases lay in between. The CDR3 runs 16 residues. The CDR3 loop reads CAWTREDAASRGIRYF. Written as DNA, the CDR3 is TGTGCCTGGACCCGTGAGGATGCAGCTTCCAGGGGAATTAGGTACTTC.

DNA for the CDR3: TGTGCCATCAGTGAGTCAGTGGATACGCAGTATTTT. The encoded protein is CAISESVDTQYF. The rearrangement uses TRBV10-3 and TRBJ2-3, with D unresolved. The CDR3 is 12 amino acids. Per the germline V gene, CDR1 is ENHRY and CDR2 is SYGVKD. V lost 0 bases and J lost 6, with 4 bases in between.

V gene TRBV5-6 combines with J gene TRBJ2-1, with D perhaps TRBD1 or TRBD2 (9 bases each). Germline CDR1 reads SGHDT; CDR2 reads YYEEEE. V was shortened by 4 bases and J by 7 bases, with 30 bases between the two germline ends. This CDR3 is built from 19 residues. CDR3 coding DNA: TGTGCCAGCAGCCGCGACAGGGGGTTCGCGGGAGGGCATATAAATGAGCAGTTCTTC. Its protein is CASSRDRGFAGGHINEQFF. Together with reference TRBV5-6 and TRBJ2-1, the CDR3 gives the full variable domain: DAGVTQSPTHLIKTRGQQVTLRCSPKSGHDTVSWYQQALGQGPQFIFQYYEEEERQRGNFPDRFSGHQFPNYSSELNVNALLLGDSALYLCASSRDRGFAGGHINEQFFGPGTRLTVL.